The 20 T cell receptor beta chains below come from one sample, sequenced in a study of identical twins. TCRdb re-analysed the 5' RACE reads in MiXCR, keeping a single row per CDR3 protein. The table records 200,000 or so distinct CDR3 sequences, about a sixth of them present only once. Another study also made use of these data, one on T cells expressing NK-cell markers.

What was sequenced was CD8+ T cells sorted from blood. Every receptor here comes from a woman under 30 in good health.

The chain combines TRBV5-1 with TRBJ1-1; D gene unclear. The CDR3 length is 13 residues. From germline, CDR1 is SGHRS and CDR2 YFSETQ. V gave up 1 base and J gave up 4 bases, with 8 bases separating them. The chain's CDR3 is CASSLTRVTEAFF. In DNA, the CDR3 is TGCGCCAGCAGCTTGACCCGGGTCACTGAAGCTTTCTTT.

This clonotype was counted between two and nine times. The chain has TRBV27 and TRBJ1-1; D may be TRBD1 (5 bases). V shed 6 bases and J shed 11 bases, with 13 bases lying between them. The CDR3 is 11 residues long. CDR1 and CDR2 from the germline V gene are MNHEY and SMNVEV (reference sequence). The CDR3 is CASSPGFYAFF. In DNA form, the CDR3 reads TGTGCCAGCAGCCCAGGGTTTTACGCTTTCTTT.

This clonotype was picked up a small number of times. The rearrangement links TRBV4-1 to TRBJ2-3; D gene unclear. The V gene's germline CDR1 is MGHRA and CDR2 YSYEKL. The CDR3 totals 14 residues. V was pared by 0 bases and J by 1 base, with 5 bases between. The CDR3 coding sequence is TGCGCCAGCAGCCAAGAATATGGCACAGATACGCAGTATTTT. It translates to CASSQEYGTDTQYF.

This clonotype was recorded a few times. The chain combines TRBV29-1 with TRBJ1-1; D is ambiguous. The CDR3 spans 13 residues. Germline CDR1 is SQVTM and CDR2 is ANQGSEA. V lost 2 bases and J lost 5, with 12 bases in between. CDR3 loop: CSVESSWDTEAFF. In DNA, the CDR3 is TGCAGCGTTGAAAGCAGTTGGGATACTGAAGCTTTCTTT.

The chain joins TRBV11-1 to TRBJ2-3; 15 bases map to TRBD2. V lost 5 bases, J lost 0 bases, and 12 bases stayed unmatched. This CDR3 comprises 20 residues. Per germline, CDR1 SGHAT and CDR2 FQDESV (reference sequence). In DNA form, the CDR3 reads TGTGCCAGCAGCCCGCCCGGGACTAGCGGGGGGACCCCTAGCACAGATACGCAGTATTTT. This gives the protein CASSPPGTSGGTPSTDTQYF.

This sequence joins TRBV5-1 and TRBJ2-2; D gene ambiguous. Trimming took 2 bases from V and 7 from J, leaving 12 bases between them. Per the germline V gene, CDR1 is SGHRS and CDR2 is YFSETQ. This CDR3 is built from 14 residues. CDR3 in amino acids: CASSFLDYGGELFF. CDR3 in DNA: TGCGCCAGCAGCTTTCTAGATTATGGCGGGGAGCTGTTTTTT.

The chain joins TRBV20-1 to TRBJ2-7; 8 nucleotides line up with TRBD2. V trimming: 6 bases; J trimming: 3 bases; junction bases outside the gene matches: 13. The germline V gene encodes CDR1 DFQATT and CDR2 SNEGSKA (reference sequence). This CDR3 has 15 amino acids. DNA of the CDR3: TGCAGTGCCTTCGAACTAGCGGAGTCCTTCTACGAGCAGTACTTC. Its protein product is CSAFELAESFYEQYF.

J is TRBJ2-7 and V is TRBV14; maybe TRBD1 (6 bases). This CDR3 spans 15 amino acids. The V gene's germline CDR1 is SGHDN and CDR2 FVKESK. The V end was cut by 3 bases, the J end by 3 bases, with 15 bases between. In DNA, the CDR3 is TGTGCCAGCAGCCAGGGTGGGACATGGAGCTACGAGCAGTACTTC. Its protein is CASSQGGTWSYEQYF.

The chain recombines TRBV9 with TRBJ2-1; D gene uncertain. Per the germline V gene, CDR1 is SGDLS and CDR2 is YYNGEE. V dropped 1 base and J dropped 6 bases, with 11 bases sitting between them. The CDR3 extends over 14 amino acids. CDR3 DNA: TGTGCCAGCAGCGTACAAGGATTGGGCAATGAGCAGTTCTTC. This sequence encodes CASSVQGLGNEQFF.

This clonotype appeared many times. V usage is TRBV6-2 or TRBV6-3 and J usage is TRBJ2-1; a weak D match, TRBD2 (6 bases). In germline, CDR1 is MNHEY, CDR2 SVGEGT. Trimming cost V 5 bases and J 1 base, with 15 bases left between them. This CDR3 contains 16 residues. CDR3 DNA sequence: TGTGCCAGCAGTCCCAGTATGGGAGGATCCTACAATGAGCAGTTCTTC. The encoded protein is CASSPSMGGSYNEQFF.

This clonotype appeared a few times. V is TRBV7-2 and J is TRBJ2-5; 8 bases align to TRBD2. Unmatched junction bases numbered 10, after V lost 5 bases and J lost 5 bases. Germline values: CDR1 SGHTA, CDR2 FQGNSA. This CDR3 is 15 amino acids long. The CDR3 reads CASSPGLAVGETQYF. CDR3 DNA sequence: TGTGCCAGCAGCCCTGGACTAGCCGTGGGGGAGACCCAGTACTTC.

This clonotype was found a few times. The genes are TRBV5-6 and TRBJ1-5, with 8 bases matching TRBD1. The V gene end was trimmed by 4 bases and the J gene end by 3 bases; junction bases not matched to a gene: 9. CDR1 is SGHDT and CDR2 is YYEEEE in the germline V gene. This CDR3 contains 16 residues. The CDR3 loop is CASSRPRTGNNQPQHF. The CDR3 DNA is TGTGCCAGCAGCCGACCGCGGACAGGGAACAATCAGCCCCAGCATTTT.

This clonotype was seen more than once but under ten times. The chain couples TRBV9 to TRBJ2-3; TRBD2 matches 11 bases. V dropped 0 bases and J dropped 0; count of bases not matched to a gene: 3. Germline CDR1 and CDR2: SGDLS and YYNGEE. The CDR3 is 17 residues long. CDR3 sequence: CASSVGLAGTSTDTQYF. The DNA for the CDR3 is TGTGCCAGCAGCGTAGGACTAGCGGGGACAAGCACAGATACGCAGTATTTT.

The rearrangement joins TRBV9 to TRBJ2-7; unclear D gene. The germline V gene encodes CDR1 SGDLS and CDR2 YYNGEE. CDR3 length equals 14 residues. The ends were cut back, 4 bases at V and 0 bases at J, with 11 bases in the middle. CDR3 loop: CASSFTAYSYEQYF. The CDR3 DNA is TGTGCCAGCAGCTTTACCGCCTACTCCTACGAGCAGTACTTC.

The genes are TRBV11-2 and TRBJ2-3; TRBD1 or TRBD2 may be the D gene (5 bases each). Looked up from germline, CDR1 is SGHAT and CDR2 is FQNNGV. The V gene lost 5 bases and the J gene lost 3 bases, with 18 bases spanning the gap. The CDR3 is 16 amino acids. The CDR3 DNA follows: TGTGCCAGCAGCAAAGCCGGGACGGCACTGACAGATACGCAGTATTTT. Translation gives CASSKAGTALTDTQYF. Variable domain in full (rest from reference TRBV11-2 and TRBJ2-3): EAGVAQSPRYKIIEKRQSVAFWCNPISGHATLYWYQQILGQGPKLLIQFQNNGVVDDSQLPKDRFSAERLKGVDSTLKIQPAKLEDSAVYLCASSKAGTALTDTQYFGPGTRLTVL.

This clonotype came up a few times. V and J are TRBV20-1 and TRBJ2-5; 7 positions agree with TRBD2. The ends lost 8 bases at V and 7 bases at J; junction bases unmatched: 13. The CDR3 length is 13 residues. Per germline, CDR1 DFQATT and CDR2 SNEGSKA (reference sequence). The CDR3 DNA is TGCAGTATCCTAGCGGAGGGAGGAGGGACCCAGTACTTC. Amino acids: CSILAEGGGTQYF.

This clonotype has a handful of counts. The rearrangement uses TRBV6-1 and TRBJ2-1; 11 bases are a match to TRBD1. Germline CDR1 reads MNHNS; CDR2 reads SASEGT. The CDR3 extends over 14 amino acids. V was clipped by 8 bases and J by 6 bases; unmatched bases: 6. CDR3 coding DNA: TGTGCCAGCGTCGGGACAGGGGGTCTCAATGAGCAGTTCTTC. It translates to CASVGTGGLNEQFF.

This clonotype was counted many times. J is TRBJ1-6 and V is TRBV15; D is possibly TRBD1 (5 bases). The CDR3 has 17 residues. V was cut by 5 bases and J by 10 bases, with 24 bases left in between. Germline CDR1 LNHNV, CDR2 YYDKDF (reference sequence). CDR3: CATSPRDSLGIVSPLHF. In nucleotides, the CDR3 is TGTGCCACCAGCCCCCGAGACAGCTTGGGAATTGTGTCACCCCTCCACTTT.

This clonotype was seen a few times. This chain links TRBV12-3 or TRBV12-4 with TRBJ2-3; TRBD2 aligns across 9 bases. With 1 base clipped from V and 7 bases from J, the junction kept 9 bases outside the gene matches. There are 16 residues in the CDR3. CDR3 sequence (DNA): TGTGCCAGCAGTTTAGTCCTTAGCGGGAGATCGAATACGCAGTATTTT. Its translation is CASSLVLSGRSNTQYF.

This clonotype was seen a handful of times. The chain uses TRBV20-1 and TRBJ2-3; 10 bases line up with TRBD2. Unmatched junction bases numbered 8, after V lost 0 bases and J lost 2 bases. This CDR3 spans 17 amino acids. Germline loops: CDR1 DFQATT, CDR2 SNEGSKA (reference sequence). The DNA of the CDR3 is TGCAGTGCTAGAGATCCCCTAGCGGGGGTCACCACAGATACGCAGTATTTT. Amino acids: CSARDPLAGVTTDTQYF.